The rows below give T cell receptor beta chains drawn from one sample of a study of regulatory T cells in long-lasting Graves disease. Each CDR3 protein gets one entry after TCRdb re-called the reads with MiXCR. Here the sample spans about 1,500 distinct CDR3 sequences, around 80% being singletons. The sample consisted of peripheral blood mononuclear cells (PBMCs), taken with antithyroid drug treatment, in newly diagnosed or persistent Graves disease (not recorded which). The receptors here all came from a woman younger than 30 with Graves disease. CDR3s include the opening cysteine and the closing phenylalanine or tryptophan. Fields, in order: CDR3 protein, CDR3 DNA, clone size, V gene, J gene, D gene. D genes are given only for firm matches. Rows may omit the clone size; those that give it use once, few, many or a size class.

CDR3aa: CASRQSGGAKNIQYF
CDR3nt: TGTGCCAGCAGGCAGAGCGGGGGGGCGAAAAACATTCAGTACTTC
abundance: .
v_gene: TRBV2
j_gene: TRBJ2-4
d_gene: TRBD2

CDR3aa: CSARDHMSSGDIYEQYF
CDR3nt: TGCAGTGCTAGAGATCATATGTCTAGCGGAGACATCTACGAGCAGTACTTC
abundance: .
v_gene: TRBV20-1
j_gene: TRBJ2-7
d_gene: TRBD2

CDR3aa: CASSSYAAGHEQYF
CDR3nt: TGTGCCAGCAGCTCATACGCGGCGGGGCACGAGCAGTACTTC
abundance: once
v_gene: TRBV28
j_gene: TRBJ2-7
d_gene: .

CDR3aa: CASRLYNEQFF
CDR3nt: TGTGCCAGCAGACTCTACAATGAGCAGTTCTTC
abundance: .
v_gene: TRBV6-2/TRBV6-3
j_gene: TRBJ2-1
d_gene: .

CDR3aa: CASRPRGLGYWGEQFF
CDR3nt: TGTGCCAGCAGACCAAGGGGACTAGGGTACTGGGGTGAGCAGTTCTTC
abundance: .
v_gene: TRBV7-2
j_gene: TRBJ2-1
d_gene: TRBD2

CDR3aa: CASSLGTSGEQFF
CDR3nt: TGTGCCAGCAGTTTAGGGACTAGTGGTGAGCAGTTCTTC
abundance: .
v_gene: TRBV28
j_gene: TRBJ2-1
d_gene: TRBD2

CDR3aa: CSASYRGPRGMGLTDTQYF
CDR3nt: TGCAGTGCTAGTTATAGGGGTCCTAGAGGCATGGGGCTGACAGATACGCAGTATTTT
abundance: .
v_gene: TRBV20-1
j_gene: TRBJ2-3
d_gene: .

CDR3aa: CASSMTGASNEQFF
CDR3nt: TGTGCCAGTAGTATGACAGGGGCTAGCAATGAGCAGTTCTTC
abundance: .
v_gene: TRBV19
j_gene: TRBJ2-1
d_gene: TRBD1

CDR3aa: CASSLETTEETQYF
CDR3nt: TGTGCCAGCAGCTTGGAGACTACTGAAGAGACCCAGTACTTC
abundance: .
v_gene: TRBV5-4
j_gene: TRBJ2-5
d_gene: .

CDR3aa: CASSPGGGELFF
CDR3nt: TGTGCCAGCAGTCCGGGGGGGGGGGAACTGTTTTTT
abundance: .
v_gene: TRBV6-5
j_gene: TRBJ1-4
d_gene: .

CDR3aa: CASSSTSGRTYEQYF
CDR3nt: TGTGCCAGCAGTTCGACTAGCGGGAGGACCTACGAGCAGTACTTC
abundance: .
v_gene: TRBV25-1
j_gene: TRBJ2-7
d_gene: TRBD2

CDR3aa: CSARSLQGLNYGYTF
CDR3nt: TGCAGTGCTAGATCCTTGCAGGGGTTGAACTATGGCTACACCTTC
abundance: .
v_gene: TRBV20-1
j_gene: TRBJ1-2
d_gene: .

CDR3aa: CSARPSGSDEQFF
CDR3nt: TGCAGCGCACGCCCAAGCGGGAGTGATGAGCAGTTCTTC
abundance: .
v_gene: TRBV29-1
j_gene: TRBJ2-1
d_gene: TRBD2

CDR3aa: CASSPLGQGAGETQYF
CDR3nt: TGCGCCAGCAGCCCTCTGGGACAGGGGGCCGGGGAGACCCAGTACTTC
abundance: .
v_gene: TRBV4-1
j_gene: TRBJ2-5
d_gene: TRBD1

CDR3aa: CSVGGQGFRDEQFF
CDR3nt: TGCAGCGTTGGAGGACAGGGTTTTCGCGATGAGCAGTTCTTC
abundance: .
v_gene: TRBV29-1
j_gene: TRBJ2-1
d_gene: TRBD1

CDR3aa: CASSQGTSGINEQFF
CDR3nt: TGTGCCAGCAGCCAAGGGACTAGCGGGATAAATGAGCAGTTCTTC
abundance: .
v_gene: TRBV14
j_gene: TRBJ2-1
d_gene: TRBD2